These T cell receptor beta chains were read from a single sample in a study of blood T cell repertoires in COVID-19. Assay used: immunoSEQ multiplex PCR; TCRdb lists only in-frame clones, some missing. The sample includes some 300,000 clones, approximately 89% seen only once; the top ten take roughly 2.8%. The sequenced sample was PBMCs or T cells enriched from blood (not recorded which). The receptors come from a woman in her 50s who had been exposed to COVID-19. Each CDR3 is given with its conserved first and last residue. Each record gives: CDR3 length, D gene, V gene, J gene, clone size, CDR3 protein, CDR3 DNA. A D gene is named only where the DNA matches it firmly. The size field is filled for only some rows; it gives once, few, many or a size class.

13	NA	TRBV12-3/TRBV12-4	TRBJ2-6	NA	CASRRDGANVLTF	TGTGCCAGCCGGAGGGACGGGGCCAACGTCCTGACTTTC
16	TRBD2	TRBV28	TRBJ2-3	NA	CASCDGLAGCSDTQYF	TGTGCCAGCTGTGACGGACTAGCGGGGTGCTCAGATACGCAGTATTTT
15	NA	TRBV24-1	TRBJ2-1	few	CATSDYSNSYNEQFF	TGTGCCACCAGTGATTACAGCAACTCCTACAATGAGCAGTTCTTC
13	NA	TRBV27	TRBJ2-3	once	CASRQLVRDTQYF	TGTGCCAGCCGTCAACTCGTCCGAGATACGCAGTATTTT
13	NA	TRBV6-4	TRBJ2-2	NA	CASSAVLTGELFF	TGTGCCAGCAGTGCAGTGCTCACCGGGGAGCTGTTTTTT
11	NA	TRBV7-8	TRBJ2-5	NA	CATGVSWTQYF	TGTGCCACAGGGGTCTCTTGGACCCAGTACTTC
13	NA	TRBV6-2/TRBV6-3	TRBJ1-5	once	CASSYLMPQAQHF	TGTGCCAGCAGTTACCTTATGCCACAGGCCCAGCATTTT
14	TRBD1	TRBV18	TRBJ2-7	NA	CASSKTGAAYEQYF	TGTGCCAGCTCAAAGACAGGGGCGGCCTACGAGCAGTACTTC
12	NA	TRBV6-5	TRBJ2-7	NA	CASSYRGYEQYF	TGTGCCAGCAGTTACAGGGGTTACGAGCAGTACTTC
14	NA	TRBV2	TRBJ1-5	few	CASRITGSNQPQHF	TGTGCCAGCAGGATAACGGGGAGCAATCAGCCCCAGCATTTT
14	NA	TRBV5-5	TRBJ2-6	NA	CASSFSSGANVLTF	TGTGCCAGCAGCTTTAGCTCTGGGGCCAACGTCCTGACTTTC
16	NA	TRBV5-1	TRBJ1-1	NA	CASSLALREWGTEAFF	TGCGCCAGCAGCTTGGCCTTGAGGGAGTGGGGCACTGAAGCTTTCTTT
14	NA	TRBV3-1/TRBV3-2	TRBJ1-6	few	CASTSRGNNSPLHF	TGTGCCAGCACCTCTCGGGGGAATAATTCACCCCTCCACTTT
13	NA	TRBV21-1	TRBJ2-7	once	CASSKVRGDEQYF	TGTGCCAGCAGCAAAGTTCGGGGTGACGAGCAGTACTTC
14	NA	TRBV5-4	TRBJ1-2	NA	CASSLEQGLSGYTF	TGTGCCAGCAGCTTGGAACAGGGATTGTCAGGCTACACCTTC
18	TRBD1	TRBV5-1	TRBJ1-1	NA	CASSYGTGGTSMNTEAFF	TGCGCCAGCAGCTACGGGACAGGCGGGACGAGCATGAACACTGAAGCTTTCTTT
15	NA	TRBV5-1	TRBJ1-1	NA	CASSLAKSSGTEAFF	TGCGCCAGCAGCTTGGCTAAGTCCTCGGGCACTGAAGCTTTCTTT
16	NA	TRBV28	TRBJ2-2	NA	CASRNPGRTWSGELFF	TGTGCCAGCAGAAACCCCGGGAGAACCTGGTCCGGGGAGCTGTTTTTT
14	TRBD1	TRBV6-5	TRBJ1-2	NA	CASSSRQGRYGYTF	TGTGCCAGCAGTTCAAGACAGGGTAGATATGGCTACACCTTC
15	TRBD2	TRBV7-6	TRBJ2-5	NA	CASSRSGGAQETQYF	TGTGCCAGCAGCCGTAGCGGGGGGGCCCAAGAGACCCAGTACTTC
15	NA	TRBV5-4	TRBJ1-2	NA	CASMLRSSQPGGYTF	TGTGCCAGCATGCTCCGCTCCAGCCAACCCGGGGGCTACACCTTC
10	NA	TRBV29-1	TRBJ2-5	NA	CSANQETQYF	TGCAGCGCTAACCAAGAGACCCAGTACTTC
15	TRBD2	TRBV27	TRBJ2-7	NA	CASSFSGASSYEQYF	TGTGCCAGCAGTTTTAGCGGGGCAAGCTCCTACGAGCAGTACTTC
17	NA	TRBV18	TRBJ2-2	NA	CASSRGLYGANTGELFF	TGTGCCAGCTCCCGTGGACTTTATGGTGCGAACACCGGGGAGCTGTTTTTT
15	NA	TRBV30	TRBJ2-6	once	CAWRTVISGANVLTF	TGTGCCTGGCGGACAGTGATCTCTGGGGCCAACGTCCTGACTTTC
17	TRBD2	TRBV6-2/TRBV6-3	TRBJ2-3	NA	CASSYGREYGGTDTQYF	TGTGCCAGCAGTTATGGGAGGGAATACGGCGGCACAGATACGCAGTATTTT
15	NA	TRBV5-1	TRBJ1-1	NA	CASSPSQGLNTEAFF	TGCGCCAGCAGCCCATCACAGGGTCTGAACACTGAAGCTTTCTTT
14	NA	TRBV7-2	TRBJ2-5	NA	CASSPGSVQETQYF	TGTGCCAGCAGCCCGGGGAGTGTCCAAGAGACCCAGTACTTC
15	NA	TRBV2	TRBJ1-1	NA	CASSESVVMNTEAFF	TGTGCCAGCAGTGAATCGGTGGTCATGAACACTGAAGCTTTCTTT
13	NA	TRBV28	TRBJ2-4	NA	CASSLQRKNIQYF	TGTGCCAGCAGTTTACAACGGAAAAACATTCAGTACTTC
17	TRBD2	TRBV5-6	TRBJ2-7	once	CASSLYGGLAGGREQYF	TGTGCCAGCAGCTTGTACGGCGGACTAGCGGGGGGGCGCGAGCAGTACTTC